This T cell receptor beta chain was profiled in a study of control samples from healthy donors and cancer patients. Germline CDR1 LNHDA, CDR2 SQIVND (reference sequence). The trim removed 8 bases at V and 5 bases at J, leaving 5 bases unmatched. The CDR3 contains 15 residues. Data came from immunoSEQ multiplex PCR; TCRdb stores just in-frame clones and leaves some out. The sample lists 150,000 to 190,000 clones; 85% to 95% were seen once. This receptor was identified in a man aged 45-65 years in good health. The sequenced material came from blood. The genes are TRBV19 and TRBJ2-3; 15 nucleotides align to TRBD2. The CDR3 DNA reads TGTGCCAGTTGTCCGGGACTAGCGGGAGGAGATACGCAGTATTTT. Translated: CASCPGLAGGDTQYF. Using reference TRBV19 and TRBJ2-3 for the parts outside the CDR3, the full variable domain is DGGITQSPKYLFRKEGQNVTLSCEQNLNHDAMYWYRQDPGQGLRLIYYSQIVNDFQKGDIAEGYSVSREKKESFPLTVTSAQKNPTAFYLCASCPGLAGGDTQYFGPGTRLTVL.